This T cell receptor beta chain was identified during a study of blood T cells in healthy people across ages. Study results and limitations: Leaving the PBMCs unsorted stopped any conclusive comparison of naive versus antigen-experienced cells.

Trimming cost V 2 bases and J 2 bases; bases outside gene matches: 4. Per the germline V gene, CDR1 is MNHEY and CDR2 is SVGAGI. The CDR3 contains 17 residues. This clonotype has more than one count but fewer than ten. Its antigen is as yet unknown. Sample-barcoded 5' priming and a J-beta primer mix drove a second PCR of about 6 to 12 cycles. Each cDNA molecule, via a template-switch adaptor with 12 random nucleotides, was tagged. MiXCR, applied by TCRdb to the 5' RACE reads, yields one record per CDR3 protein. The data show about 1.8 million distinct CDR3 sequences, around 50% seen once. Staff drew roughly 10 milliliters of peripheral blood from each donor. The total RNA that was extracted per sample amounted to at least 5 micrograms.

Input material: blood. V and J are TRBV6-5 and TRBJ2-3, with 13 bases fitting TRBD2. The receptor was isolated from a woman aged 40 to 50 in good health. The CDR3 loop reads CASSYDTSGGVTDTQYF. CDR3 nucleotide sequence: TGTGCCAGCAGTTACGATACTAGCGGGGGGGTCACAGATACGCAGTATTTT.